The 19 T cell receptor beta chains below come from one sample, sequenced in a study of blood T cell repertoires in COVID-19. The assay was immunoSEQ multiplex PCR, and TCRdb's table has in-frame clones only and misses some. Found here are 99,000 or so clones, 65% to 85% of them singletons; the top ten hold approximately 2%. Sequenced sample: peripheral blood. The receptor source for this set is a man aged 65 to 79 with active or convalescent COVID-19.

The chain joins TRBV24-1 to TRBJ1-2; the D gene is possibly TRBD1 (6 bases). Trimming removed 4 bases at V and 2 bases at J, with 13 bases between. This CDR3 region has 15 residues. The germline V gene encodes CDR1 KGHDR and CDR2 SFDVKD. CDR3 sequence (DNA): TGTGCCACCAGTGACAGGGGAAGCCCCAACTATGGCTACACCTTC. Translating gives CATSDRGSPNYGYTF.

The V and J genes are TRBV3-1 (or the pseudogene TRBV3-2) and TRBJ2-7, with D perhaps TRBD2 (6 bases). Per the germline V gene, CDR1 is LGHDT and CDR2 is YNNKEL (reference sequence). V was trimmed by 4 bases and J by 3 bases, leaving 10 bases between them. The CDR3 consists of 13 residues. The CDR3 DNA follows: TGTGCCAGCAGCCGACTGGGGGGCTACGAGCAGTACTTC. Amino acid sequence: CASSRLGGYEQYF.

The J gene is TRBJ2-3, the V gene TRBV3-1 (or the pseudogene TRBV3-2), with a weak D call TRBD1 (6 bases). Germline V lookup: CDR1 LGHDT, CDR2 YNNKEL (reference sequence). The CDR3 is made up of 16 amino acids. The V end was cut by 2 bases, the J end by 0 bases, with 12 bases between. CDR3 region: CASSQLQGRSTDTQYF. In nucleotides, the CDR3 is TGTGCCAGCAGCCAATTACAGGGCCGAAGCACAGATACGCAGTATTTT.

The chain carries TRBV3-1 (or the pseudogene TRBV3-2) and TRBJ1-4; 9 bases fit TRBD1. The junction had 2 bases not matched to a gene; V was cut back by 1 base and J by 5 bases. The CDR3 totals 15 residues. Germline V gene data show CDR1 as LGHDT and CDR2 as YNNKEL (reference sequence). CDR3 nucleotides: TGTGCCAGCAGCCAAGGGGACAGGGAAAATGAAAAACTGTTTTTT. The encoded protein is CASSQGDRENEKLFF.

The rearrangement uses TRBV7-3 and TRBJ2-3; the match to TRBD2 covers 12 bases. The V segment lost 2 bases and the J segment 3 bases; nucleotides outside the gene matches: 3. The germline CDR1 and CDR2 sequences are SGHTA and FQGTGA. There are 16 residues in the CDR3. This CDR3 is CASSLGLAGKTDTQYF. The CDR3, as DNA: TGTGCCAGCAGCTTAGGACTAGCGGGGAAGACAGATACGCAGTATTTT.

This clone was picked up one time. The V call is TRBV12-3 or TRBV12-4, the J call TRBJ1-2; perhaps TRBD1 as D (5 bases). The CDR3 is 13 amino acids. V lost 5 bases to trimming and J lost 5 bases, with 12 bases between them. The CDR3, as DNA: TGTGCCAGCAGTGCGGGGCGCGAGTATGGCTACACCTTC. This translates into CASSAGREYGYTF.

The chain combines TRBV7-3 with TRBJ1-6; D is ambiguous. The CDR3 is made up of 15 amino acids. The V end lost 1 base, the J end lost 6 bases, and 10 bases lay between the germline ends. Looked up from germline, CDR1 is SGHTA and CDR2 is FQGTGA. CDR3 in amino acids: CASSLSGSINSPLHF. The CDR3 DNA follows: TGTGCCAGCAGCTTAAGTGGCAGTATTAATTCACCCCTCCACTTT.

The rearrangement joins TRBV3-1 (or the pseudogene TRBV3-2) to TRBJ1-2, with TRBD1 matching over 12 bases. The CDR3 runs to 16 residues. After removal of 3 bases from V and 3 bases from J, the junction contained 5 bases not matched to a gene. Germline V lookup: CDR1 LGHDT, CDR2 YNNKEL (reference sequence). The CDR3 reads CASSHGTGGADYGYTF. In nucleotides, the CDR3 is TGTGCCAGCAGCCACGGGACAGGGGGCGCGGACTATGGCTACACCTTC.

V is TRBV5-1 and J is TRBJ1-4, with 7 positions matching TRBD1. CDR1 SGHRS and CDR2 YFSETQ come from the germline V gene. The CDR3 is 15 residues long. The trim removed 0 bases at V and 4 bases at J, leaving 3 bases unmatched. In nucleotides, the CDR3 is TGCGCCAGCAGCTTGGGGGGACAGCATAATGAAAAACTGTTTTTT. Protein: CASSLGGQHNEKLFF.

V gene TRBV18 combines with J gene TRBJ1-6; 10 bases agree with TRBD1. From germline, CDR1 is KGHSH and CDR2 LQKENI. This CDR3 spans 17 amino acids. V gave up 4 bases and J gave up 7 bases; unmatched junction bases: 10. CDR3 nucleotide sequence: TGTGCCAGCTCACTATACCTTGGACAGGGGGAAAATTCACCCCTCCACTTT. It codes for CASSLYLGQGENSPLHF.

CDR3 sequence: CASTQDREGEKLFF. CDR3 sequence (DNA): TGTGCCAGTACCCAGGACAGGGAAGGTGAAAAACTGTTTTTT. The V call is TRBV19, the J call TRBJ1-4; 8 bases agree with TRBD1. The CDR3 has 14 residues. The germline V gene encodes CDR1 LNHDA and CDR2 SQIVND (reference sequence). V lost 7 bases and J lost 7; bases outside the gene matches: 8.

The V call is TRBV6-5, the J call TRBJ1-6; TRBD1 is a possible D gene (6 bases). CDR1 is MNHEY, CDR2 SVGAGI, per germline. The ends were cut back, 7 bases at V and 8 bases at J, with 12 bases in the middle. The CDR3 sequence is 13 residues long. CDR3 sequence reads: CASKGGLDSPLHF. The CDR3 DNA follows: TGTGCCAGCAAGGGGGGGCTTGATTCACCCCTCCACTTT.

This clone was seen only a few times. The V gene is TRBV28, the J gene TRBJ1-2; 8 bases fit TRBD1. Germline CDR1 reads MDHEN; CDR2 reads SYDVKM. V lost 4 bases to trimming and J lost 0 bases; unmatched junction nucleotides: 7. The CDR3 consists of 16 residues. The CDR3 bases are TGTGCCAGCAGTTCCCCCGGACAGGGCCCTAACTATGGCTACACCTTC. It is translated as CASSSPGQGPNYGYTF.

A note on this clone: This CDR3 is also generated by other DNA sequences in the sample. The DNA for the CDR3 is TGTGCCAGCAGTTCACCAGGGGGAAACATTCAGTACTTC. This encodes CASSSPGGNIQYF. V and J are TRBV28 and TRBJ2-4; the match to TRBD1 covers 7 bases. Germline trimming cut 4 bases from V and 6 bases from J; bases unmatched to any gene: 3. Germline V gene data show CDR1 as MDHEN and CDR2 as SYDVKM. The CDR3 sequence is 13 residues long.

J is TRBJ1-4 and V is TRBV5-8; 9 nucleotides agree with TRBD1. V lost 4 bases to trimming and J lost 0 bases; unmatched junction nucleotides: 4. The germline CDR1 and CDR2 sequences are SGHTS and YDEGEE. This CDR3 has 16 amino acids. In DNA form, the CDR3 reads TGTGCCAGCAGCAAACAGGGGGCCACAACTAATGAAAAACTGTTTTTT. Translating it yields CASSKQGATTNEKLFF.

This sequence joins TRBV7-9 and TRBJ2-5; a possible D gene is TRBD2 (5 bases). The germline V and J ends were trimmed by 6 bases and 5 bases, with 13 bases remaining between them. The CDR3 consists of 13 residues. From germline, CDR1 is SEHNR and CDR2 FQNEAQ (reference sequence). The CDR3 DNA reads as TGTGCCAGCAGACGTGACTCGGGGGAGACCCAGTACTTC. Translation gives CASRRDSGETQYF.

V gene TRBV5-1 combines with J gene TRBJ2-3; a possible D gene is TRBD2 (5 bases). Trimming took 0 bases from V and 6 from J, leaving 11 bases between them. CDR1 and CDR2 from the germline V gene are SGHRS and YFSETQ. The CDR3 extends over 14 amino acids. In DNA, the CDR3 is TGCGCCAGCAGCTTGGGGACTCATGATGATACGCAGTATTTT. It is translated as CASSLGTHDDTQYF.

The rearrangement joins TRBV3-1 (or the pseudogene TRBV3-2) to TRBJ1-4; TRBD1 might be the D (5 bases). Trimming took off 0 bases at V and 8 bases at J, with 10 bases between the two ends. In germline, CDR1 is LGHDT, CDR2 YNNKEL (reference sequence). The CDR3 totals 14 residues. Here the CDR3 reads CASSQEGAGEKLFF. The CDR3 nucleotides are TGTGCCAGCAGCCAAGAAGGGGCCGGCGAAAAACTGTTTTTT.

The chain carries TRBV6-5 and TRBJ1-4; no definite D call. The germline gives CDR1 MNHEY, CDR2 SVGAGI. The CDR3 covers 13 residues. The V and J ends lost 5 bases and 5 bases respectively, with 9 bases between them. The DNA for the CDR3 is TGTGCCAGCAGTCCACGGAGCAATGAAAAACTGTTTTTT. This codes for CASSPRSNEKLFF.